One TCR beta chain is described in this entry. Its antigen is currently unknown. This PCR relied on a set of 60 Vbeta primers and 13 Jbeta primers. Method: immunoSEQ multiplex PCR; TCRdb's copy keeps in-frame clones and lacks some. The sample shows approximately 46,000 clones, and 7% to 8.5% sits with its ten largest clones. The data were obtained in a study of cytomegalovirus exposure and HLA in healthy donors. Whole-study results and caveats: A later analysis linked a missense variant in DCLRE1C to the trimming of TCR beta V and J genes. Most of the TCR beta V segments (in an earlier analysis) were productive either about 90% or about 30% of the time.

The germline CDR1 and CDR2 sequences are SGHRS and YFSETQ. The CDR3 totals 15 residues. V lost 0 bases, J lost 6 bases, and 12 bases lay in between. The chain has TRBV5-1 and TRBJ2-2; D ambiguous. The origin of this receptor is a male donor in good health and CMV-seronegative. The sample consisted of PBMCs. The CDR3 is CASSLASGMAGELFF. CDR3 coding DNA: TGCGCCAGCAGCTTGGCCTCAGGTATGGCCGGGGAGCTGTTTTTT. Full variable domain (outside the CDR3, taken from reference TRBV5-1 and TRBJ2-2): KAGVTQTPRYLIKTRGQQVTLSCSPISGHRSVSWYQQTPGQGLQFLFEYFSETQRNKGNFPGRFSGRQFSNSRSEMNVSTLELGDSALYLCASSLASGMAGELFFGEGSRLTVL.